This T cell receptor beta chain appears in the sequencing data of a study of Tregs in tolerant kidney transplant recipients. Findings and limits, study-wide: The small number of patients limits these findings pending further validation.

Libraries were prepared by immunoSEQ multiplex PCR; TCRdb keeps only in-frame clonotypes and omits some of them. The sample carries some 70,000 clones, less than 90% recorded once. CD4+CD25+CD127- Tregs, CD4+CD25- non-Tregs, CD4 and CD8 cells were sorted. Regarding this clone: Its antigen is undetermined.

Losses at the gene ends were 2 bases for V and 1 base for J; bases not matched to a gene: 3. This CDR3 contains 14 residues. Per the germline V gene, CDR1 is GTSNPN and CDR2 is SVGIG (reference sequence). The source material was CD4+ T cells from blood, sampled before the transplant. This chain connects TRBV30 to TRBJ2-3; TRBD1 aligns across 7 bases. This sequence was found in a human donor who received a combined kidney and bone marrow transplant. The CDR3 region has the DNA TGTGCCTGGAGTATCGGGACAGGCACAGATACGCAGTATTTT. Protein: CAWSIGTGTDTQYF. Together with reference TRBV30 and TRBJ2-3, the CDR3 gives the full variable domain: SQTIHQWPATLVQPVGSPLSLECTVEGTSNPNLYWYRQAAGRGLQLLFYSVGIGQISSEVPQNLSASRPQDRQFILSSKKLLLSDSGFYLCAWSIGTGTDTQYFGPGTRLTVL.